This T cell receptor beta chain emerged from a study of cytomegalovirus exposure and HLA in healthy donors (dated by TCRdb to about 2017). In terms of the full investigation: An earlier analysis of approximately 590 of the donors reported 276 Gb of sequence data and around 110 million unique TCR beta sequences from roughly 200 million T cells. A later analysis re-analyzed previously published TCR beta repertoires from approximately 700 donors and added high-resolution HLA genotyping to study TCR occurrence patterns. Among the roughly 370 genotyped donors, around 81% belonged to the genetic ancestry cluster associated with self-reported Caucasian donors. In an earlier analysis of 587 of the donors, high-throughput TCR beta sequencing was used to judge whether each TCR beta V gene segment behaved as functional or pseudogenic. About five DR-DQ haplotypes were treated as single units for association and clustering because of strong linkage in the cohort. High-throughput TCR immunosequencing, statistical association of individual TCRs with disease status, and machine learning were combined to predict cytomegalovirus infection status. The number of donors typed differed by locus, with 629-630 for A, B, C, DRB1 and DQB1, around 560 for DQA1, 600 to 610 for DPA1, and roughly 450 for DPB1. Genome-wide SNP genotypes for about 65% of the roughly 670 donors were used in a later genetic analysis, which treated that subset as a discovery cohort. An early release covering some 640 HLA-typed donors comprised roughly 300 gigabases of sequencing data and roughly 86 million unique TCR sequences. The study aimed to test whether cataloging public T cell receptors could reveal signatures of past pathogen exposure. A separate validation cohort of roughly 110 different subjects was used in addition to the 666-subject first cohort. Among about 360 genotyped donors of the cohort, an average of 235,054 unique TCR beta nucleotide sequences were sequenced per donor, around 20% of them non-productive. In the later analysis, no new phenotypic data were used to find candidate immune exposures; instead, reliance was placed on TCR beta sequences and their occurrence across donors. Alongside the repertoire data, information on donor age, sex, ethnicity and CMV serostatus was compiled. The study profiled the T cell repertoires of more than 500 subjects by immunosequencing and related them to cytomegalovirus serostatus. All discovery cohort repertoires had been generated on a single sequencing platform. HLA typing covered class I and class II loci at four-digit resolution.

General findings and caveats noted by the study authors: Because some donors lacked HLA typing at each locus, the association tests relied only on the typed subset. According to a later analysis, parvovirus B19, influenza, CMV and Epstein-Barr virus appeared linked to several top co-occurrence clusters. V-gene and J-gene trimming of TCR beta chains was associated with a missense DCLRE1C variant in a later genetic analysis, and the association was replicated in an independent cohort. It was suggested by the authors that the approach could potentially be generalized to other disease states and immunological phenotypes. Cytomegalovirus status was reported to be diagnosed by the classifier with high specificity and sensitivity in both the original and validation cohorts. A later analysis found that TCR association rates varied across HLA loci, with DRB1 alleles showing the most associated TCRs and HLA-C alleles the fewest. In a later analysis, HLA-associated TCR beta chains showed more clonal expansion and lower generation probabilities than non-associated chains that were equally common. Because the 87-base-pair reads could not distinguish some IMGT-functional V segments, including TRBV6-2 and TRBV6-3, those segments were excluded. In the study, approximately 160 TCR beta chains were listed as associated with cytomegalovirus. Three of the identified cytomegalovirus-associated TCR beta chains were confirmed in vitro to be specific for cytomegalovirus antigens. Most TCR sequences were seen in very few donors, while some public TCRs were found in many individuals. In an earlier analysis of under 600 of the donors, most TCR beta V segments were observed in productive rearrangements about 90% or about 30% of the time, broadly matching IMGT annotations. Immune exposure information for the cohort was limited to CMV serostatus. Because counts were too low, about 18 rarely observed V segments, including chromosome 9 orphons, were excluded from the earlier analysis of around 590 of the donors. The sequencing pipeline was judged likely to have produced a cluster of highly shared sequence variants as a technical artifact. A further reported finding was that TCR beta sequences accurately predicted the HLA-A and HLA-B alleles for most subjects in the first cohort. Assigning TCR associations to individual alleles was difficult when HLA alleles, especially DR and DQ, strongly co-occurred. Only TCR beta chains were sequenced in this cohort, and the absence of alpha or paired-chain data limited detectable features. Correlated functional status among segregating V segments might reflect linkage disequilibrium, but an unknown experimental factor could not be ruled out. In a later genetic analysis, fewer N-insertions in productive TCRs were reported among donors in an Asian-associated ancestry cluster than the roughly 700-donor mean. According to a later analysis, most CMV-associated TCR beta chains appeared to be HLA-restricted, and the HLA associations seemed to be driven largely by CMV exposure. Roughly uniform sequencing depth across donors was assumed in presence/absence analyses, although this assumption may not hold. At a false discovery rate of 0.05, a later analysis linked some 17,000 TCR beta sequences to specific HLA alleles.

In total, roughly 710 healthy bone marrow donors made up the cohort. At the time of sampling, all cohort members were nominally healthy, though unrecorded immune exposures were likely present. The donor tested CMV seronegative and was one of the 352 seronegative cohort members. Every donor gave a peripheral blood sample, and the peripheral blood mononuclear cells from that sample were used for TCR beta sequencing. The Qiagen DNeasy Blood Extraction Kit was used to extract genomic DNA from the blood cell samples. Based on the germline V gene (reference sequence), the CDR1 and CDR2 sequences are MNHEY and SMNVEV. Relative to germline, V is missing 4 bases and J is missing 6 bases, with 9 bases of the junction outside any gene match. Spanning cysteine to phenylalanine, the CDR3 consists of 15 amino acids. Of the read, only the CDR3 DNA is kept; its 45 bases are in frame from base 1. Library preparation employed the immunoSEQ multiplex PCR assay. For the multiplex PCR, a mixture combining 60 forward primers for TCR Vbeta segments and 13 reverse primers for TCR Jbeta segments was used. The CDR3 region of rearranged TCR beta genes was amplified from genomic DNA by a multiplex PCR assay. The amplified TCR beta libraries were sequenced on the Illumina HiSeq System as 87-base-pair reads. The study's own analysis went as follows. In a later analysis, some 80 million unique TCR beta chains were counted across the 500 to 850 repertoires, and about 10 million of these chains were shared by at least two donors. To remove PCR and sequencing errors, raw reads were error-corrected and collapsed into unique sequences using a nearest-neighbor algorithm that merged closely related sequences. CDR3 sequences were aligned to IMGT reference sequences to assign V, D and J gene segments. For a sequence to be retained, at least a six-nucleotide match to both a V gene segment and a J gene segment was required. A rearrangement counted as productive if the CDR3 had no stop codons and remained in frame with V and J, and every other rearrangement counted as non-productive. Following IMGT convention, CDR3 was defined as the stretch from the second conserved V-encoded cysteine up to the conserved J-encoded phenylalanine. The earlier analysis of 587 of the donors excluded any sequence lacking an unambiguous match to a single V gene segment. In an earlier analysis of some 590 of the donors, a V segment was called functional when productive rearrangements were above 56.7%, and segregating when the standard deviation between donors exceeded 5%. A statistical classification framework was developed to diagnose cytomegalovirus status using the catalog of TCR beta chain sequences. In a later analysis, TCR nucleotide sequences were compared against IMGT/GENE-DB human TR gene sequences so that V and J genes could be assigned. The TCRdist pipeline was used in a later analysis to assign CDR3 sequences and most-parsimonious VDJ recombination scenarios. In a later analysis, every TCR beta chain was defined by the combination of its CDR3 amino acid sequence and its V-gene family, and reads without a unique V-gene family were dropped. To address suspected cross-contamination and a sequencing artifact, a later analysis removed approximately 590 highly shared, low-generation-probability nucleotide sequences. In a later analysis, a clonal expansion index for each public chain was calculated from normalized within-repertoire ranks of inferred template counts. A later analysis computed generation probabilities with a VDJ recombination model fitted to out-of-frame rearrangements, and checked the results against IGoR. In a later analysis, TCR-TCR, TCR-HLA and TCR-CMV co-occurrence was scored with hypergeometric tests, and a repertoire-size bias correction was applied to TCR pairs. A later analysis estimated false discovery rates by permuting HLA or CMV assignments 20 times. In a later analysis, co-occurring TCRs were grouped using DBSCAN, with TCRdist sequence similarity added in when clustering inside HLA-allele-positive subsets. For co-occurrence clustering, repertoires with fewer than 30,000 or more than 120,000 public chains were excluded, along with roughly 5 repertoires with anomalous nucleotide sharing. TCRdb took this table from immuneACCESS and kept in-frame rearrangements with V and J called. Such tables lack part of the clones; where checked against another copy, unresolved V genes explain under half of the gap, and the rest is unexplained. That table supplies the V and J calls and clone size; D and trimming were determined from the DNA. For this sample the table gives nearly 110,000 clones, of which about two thirds were detected only once. The top ten clonotypes cover roughly 3% of the sample.

This clone was counted between two and nine times. Which antigen it targets is not known. No base qualities exist here, and no much larger clone lies one base off it. The chain was built from TRBV27 and TRBJ2-7, with 10 central nucleotides matching TRBD2. Source material: PBMCs. The clonotype originates from a female donor in good health and CMV-seronegative. In nucleotide form, the sequence is TGTGCCAGCAGTTCTAGCGGGGGCCGAGCGGGCGAGCAGTACTTC. Its translation is CASSSSGGRAGEQYF.